The 12 T cell receptor beta chains in this list originate from one sample, sequenced in a study of HIV-infected patients and healthy controls. Follow-up blood was drawn about 14 weeks, roughly three months, after antiretroviral therapy began. Whole blood was used without fractionation, so all unsorted peripheral T cells were included. Approximately 500 ng RNA was reverse transcribed with alpha and beta constant-region primers. Each of the alpha and beta chains got its own library through chain-specific third strand synthesis with indices. TCRdb re-called the 5' RACE reads through MiXCR, storing one row per CDR3 protein. This table holds a few thousand distinct CDR3 sequences, about 10% found once. The input for sequencing was blood, taken during antiretroviral therapy. These receptors were collected from an adult with HIV infection.

This clonotype was seen many times. CDR3: CASSLSGSYSETQYF. The CDR3, as DNA: TGTGCCAGCAGTTTATCCGGGAGCTACTCGGAGACCCAGTACTTC. The gene calls are TRBV27 and TRBJ2-5; weak D call: TRBD2 (6 bases). The CDR3 is made up of 15 amino acids. Germline loops: CDR1 MNHEY, CDR2 SMNVEV (reference sequence). Deletions cut 0 bases from V and 5 bases from J, with 13 bases between.

This clonotype is deemed medium-sized. V gene TRBV5-4 combines with J gene TRBJ2-1; D remains unclear. The germline gives CDR1 SGHNT, CDR2 YYREEE (reference sequence). CDR3 length: 15 residues. Trimming pared 0 bases from V and 0 bases from J, leaving 7 bases between. The CDR3 loop reads CASSLDSSSYNEQFF. The CDR3 DNA reads TGTGCCAGCAGCTTGGACTCTAGCTCCTACAATGAGCAGTTCTTC.

The chain links TRBV2 to TRBJ1-1, with TRBD1 matching over 10 bases. CDR3 length: 14 amino acids. The V gene end was trimmed by 6 bases and the J gene end by 3 bases; junction bases not matched to a gene: 4. The germline V gene has CDR1 SNHLY and CDR2 FYNNEI. CDR3 protein: CASSRTGGYTEAFF. The CDR3 region has the DNA TGTGCCAGCAGCCGGACAGGGGGTTACACTGAAGCTTTCTTT.

The chain has TRBV7-2 and TRBJ1-2; D gene uncertain. The CDR3 is 13 residues long. V was cut by 5 bases and J by 1 base, with 8 bases left in between. Per the germline V gene, CDR1 is SGHTA and CDR2 is FQGNSA. The CDR3 region is CASSMTNNYGYTF. The CDR3 bases are TGTGCCAGCAGCATGACTAATAACTATGGCTACACCTTC.

Relative to its sample, this clonotype is large. The V and J genes are TRBV13 and TRBJ2-1; 7 bases agree with TRBD2. Germline V gene lookup returns CDR1 PRHDT and CDR2 FYEKMQ (reference sequence). The CDR3 covers 14 residues. The V gene end was trimmed by 4 bases and the J gene end by 5 bases; junction bases not matched to a gene: 5. The chain's CDR3 is CASSSSGENNEQFF. The CDR3 DNA sequence: TGTGCCAGCAGCTCAAGCGGGGAAAACAATGAGCAGTTCTTC.

In its sample, this clonotype was seen a few times. The CDR3 spells CASSQGVYNEQFF. The DNA for the CDR3 is TGTGCCAGCAGCCAAGGGGTCTACAATGAGCAGTTCTTC. The rearrangement uses TRBV3-1 and TRBJ2-1; D call uncertain. V gave up 1 base and J gave up 3 bases, with 4 bases separating them. This CDR3 is built from 13 residues. The germline V gene encodes CDR1 LGHDT and CDR2 YNNKEL (reference sequence).

This clonotype is categorized as medium-sized. The chain joins TRBV14 to TRBJ2-7, with 12 bases matching TRBD2. V lost 5 bases and J lost 7; bases outside the gene matches: 6. This CDR3 region has 14 residues. Germline V gives CDR1 SGHDN, CDR2 FVKESK. The CDR3 bases are TGTGCCAGCAGCTACCTAGCGGGGGGGTTGGAGCAGTACTTC. It is translated as CASSYLAGGLEQYF. Filled out from reference TRBV14 and TRBJ2-7, the complete variable domain reads EAGVTQFPSHSVIEKGQTVTLRCDPISGHDNLYWYRRVMGKEIKFLLHFVKESKQDESGMPNNRFLAERTGGTYSTLKVQPAELEDSGVYFCASSYLAGGLEQYFGPGTRLTVT.

Within the sample, this clonotype is medium-sized (0.01 to 0.1%). The chain combines TRBV3-1 with TRBJ1-6; 7 nucleotides line up with TRBD1. Germline V gives CDR1 LGHDT, CDR2 YNNKEL (reference sequence). The CDR3 sequence is 14 residues long. V dropped 3 bases and J dropped 7; count of bases not matched to a gene: 3. The CDR3 DNA is TGTGCCAGCAGCCAGCGGGACAGCAATTCACCCCTCCACTTT. Translating it yields CASSQRDSNSPLHF.

This sequence joins TRBV6-2 or TRBV6-3 and TRBJ2-5; 8 bases agree with TRBD2. V was pared by 6 bases and J by 1 base, with 16 bases of the junction left unmatched. CDR3 length equals 18 residues. CDR1 is MNHEY and CDR2 is SVGEGT in the germline V gene. CDR3 bases: TGTGCCAGCAGCTGGACGGACGGGAAAGCGGGGGTCCAAGAGACCCAGTACTTC. Translation gives CASSWTDGKAGVQETQYF.

This clonotype was counted at least ten times. The V and J genes are TRBV19 and TRBJ1-5; D gene unclear. The CDR3 is 13 residues long. Per the germline V gene, CDR1 is LNHDA and CDR2 is SQIVND (reference sequence). The V gene lost 9 bases and the J gene lost 4 bases, with 13 bases spanning the gap. CDR3: CASGPDGNQPQHF. The DNA for the CDR3 is TGTGCCAGCGGACCTGATGGGAATCAGCCCCAGCATTTT.

This chain connects TRBV12-3 or TRBV12-4 to TRBJ2-2; no reliable D call. The CDR3 runs 15 residues. With 2 bases removed from V and 1 base from J, the gap between germline ends came to 8 bases. CDR3 coding DNA: TGTGCCAGCAGTTTAAGAGCTGGGAACACCGGGGAGCTGTTTTTT. This sequence encodes CASSLRAGNTGELFF.

V is TRBV4-2 and J is TRBJ2-7; 9 bases line up with TRBD1. Germline V lookup: CDR1 LGHNA, CDR2 YNFKEQ. The CDR3 contains 15 residues. The junction had 3 bases not matched to a gene; V was cut back by 3 bases and J by 0 bases. The CDR3 region has the DNA TGTGCCAGCAGCCACGGGACAGGGAGCTCCTACGAGCAGTACTTC. It yields the protein CASSHGTGSSYEQYF.